These 20 T cell receptor beta chains were sequenced from one sample in a study of PD-1 blockade in classical Hodgkin lymphoma. Sequenced by immunoSEQ multiplex PCR; TCRdb stores in-frame clones only, minus some. The sample yields roughly 40,000 clones, about 88% seen once. Each and every patient relapsed after autologous stem cell transplantation, and patients got differing brentuximab vedotin exposure. The sample was peripheral blood mononuclear cells (PBMCs), taken at baseline. These receptors originate from a human donor with classical Hodgkin lymphoma.

V gene TRBV2 combines with J gene TRBJ1-5; no clear D gene. Deletions cut 1 base from V and 7 bases from J, with 8 bases between. Germline V gene sequence: CDR1 SNHLY, CDR2 FYNNEI. CDR3 length: 13 amino acids. The DNA for the CDR3 is TGTGCCAGCAGTGAAGGTTTGTTCCAGCCCCAGCATTTT. Protein sequence: CASSEGLFQPQHF.

The V call is TRBV29-1, the J call TRBJ2-7; D possibly corresponds to TRBD2 (5 bases). Germline assignment: CDR1 SQVTM and CDR2 ANQGSEA. Trimming left V 5 bases short and J 3 bases short, with 5 bases between. CDR3 length: 10 residues. CDR3 DNA: TGCAGCGTTCGGGACTACGAGCAGTACTTC. Its protein product is CSVRDYEQYF.

The chain uses TRBV7-6 and TRBJ2-7; no reliable D call. CDR1 SGHVS and CDR2 FNYEAQ come from the germline V gene. The CDR3 runs 13 residues. The V end was cut by 5 bases, the J end by 2 bases, with 10 bases between. Here the CDR3 reads CASSPSPAYEQYF. CDR3 in DNA: TGTGCCAGCAGCCCCAGCCCTGCCTACGAGCAGTACTTC. The variable domain in full, completed from reference TRBV7-6 and TRBJ2-7, reads GAGVSQSPRYKVTKRGQDVALRCDPISGHVSLYWYRQALGQGPEFLTYFNYEAQQDKSGLPNDRFSAERPEGSISTLTIQRTEQRDSAMYRCASSPSPAYEQYFGPGTRLTVT.

The V gene is TRBV11-3, the J gene TRBJ2-1; 9 nucleotides match TRBD2. Germline CDR1 reads SGHNT; CDR2 reads YENEEA. V gave up 5 bases and J gave up 2 bases; unmatched junction bases: 10. CDR3 size: 17 residues. CDR3: CASSPVGGGAPYNEQFF. The CDR3 coding sequence is TGTGCCAGCAGCCCTGTGGGCGGGGGGGCCCCCTACAATGAGCAGTTCTTC.

This chain joins TRBV15 and TRBJ1-3, with D tentatively TRBD1 (5 bases). Deletions cut 7 bases from V and 8 bases from J, with 24 bases between. Germline-derived CDR1 and CDR2 are LNHNV and YYDKDF (reference sequence). The CDR3 consists of 16 residues. DNA for the CDR3: TGTGCCACCACTAAGGAGGGGAACTCTGTAGTGGACACCATATATTTT. Its translation: CATTKEGNSVVDTIYF.

The V and J genes are TRBV5-1 and TRBJ2-5, with D possibly TRBD2 on 5 matching bases. The germline CDR1 and CDR2 sequences are SGHRS and YFSETQ. This CDR3 has 13 amino acids. V lost 0 bases, J lost 3 bases, and 6 bases lay in between. The CDR3 region is CASSLVGEETQYF. The CDR3 coding sequence is TGCGCCAGCAGCTTGGTCGGGGAAGAGACCCAGTACTTC. Based on the CDR3 plus reference TRBV5-1 and TRBJ2-5, the full variable domain is KAGVTQTPRYLIKTRGQQVTLSCSPISGHRSVSWYQQTPGQGLQFLFEYFSETQRNKGNFPGRFSGRQFSNSRSEMNVSTLELGDSALYLCASSLVGEETQYFGPGTRLLVL.

V and J are TRBV5-1 and TRBJ2-3, with D possibly being TRBD2 (5 bases). Germline V gene sequence: CDR1 SGHRS, CDR2 YFSETQ. Trimming stripped 0 bases from V and 3 bases from J, with 8 bases between. This CDR3 has 14 amino acids. As DNA, the CDR3 is TGCGCCAGCAGCTTGGGAGGGAAAACAGATACGCAGTATTTT. Encoded protein: CASSLGGKTDTQYF. The complete variable domain, with remaining parts taken from reference TRBV5-1 and TRBJ2-3, reads KAGVTQTPRYLIKTRGQQVTLSCSPISGHRSVSWYQQTPGQGLQFLFEYFSETQRNKGNFPGRFSGRQFSNSRSEMNVSTLELGDSALYLCASSLGGKTDTQYFGPGTRLTVL.

The J gene is TRBJ1-1, the V gene TRBV7-9; 8 nucleotides agree with TRBD1. This CDR3 region has 13 residues. V lost 5 bases and J lost 4; bases outside the gene matches: 3. CDR1 is SEHNR, CDR2 FQNEAQ, per germline (reference sequence). CDR3 region: CASSRDRGTEAFF. The CDR3 nucleotides are TGTGCCAGCAGCCGCGACAGGGGCACTGAAGCTTTCTTT.

The genes are TRBV19 and TRBJ1-5, with D possibly matching TRBD1 (5 bases). The CDR3 extends over 13 amino acids. In germline, CDR1 is LNHDA, CDR2 SQIVND (reference sequence). V was pared by 9 bases and J by 0 bases, with 9 bases between. The CDR3 region is CASWGYSNQPQHF. The CDR3 DNA follows: TGTGCCAGCTGGGGGTATAGCAATCAGCCCCAGCATTTT. The full variable domain, with the rest looked up from reference TRBV19 and TRBJ1-5, is DGGITQSPKYLFRKEGQNVTLSCEQNLNHDAMYWYRQDPGQGLRLIYYSQIVNDFQKGDIAEGYSVSREKKESFPLTVTSAQKNPTAFYLCASWGYSNQPQHFGDGTRLSIL.

V gene TRBV19 combines with J gene TRBJ2-3; 10 bases agree with TRBD1. Germline V lookup: CDR1 LNHDA, CDR2 SQIVND (reference sequence). The CDR3 has 14 residues. J lost 6 bases, V lost 6 bases, and 6 bases had no gene match. The CDR3 bases are TGTGCCAGTAGCCCGGGACAGGGGTGGGATACGCAGTATTTT. This encodes CASSPGQGWDTQYF. Complete variable domain (other parts from reference TRBV19 and TRBJ2-3): DGGITQSPKYLFRKEGQNVTLSCEQNLNHDAMYWYRQDPGQGLRLIYYSQIVNDFQKGDIAEGYSVSREKKESFPLTVTSAQKNPTAFYLCASSPGQGWDTQYFGPGTRLTVL.

The genes are TRBV9 and TRBJ2-1, with TRBD2 matching 7 bases. J lost 4 bases, V lost 4 bases, and 11 bases had no gene match. The CDR3 is made up of 16 amino acids. Germline V lookup: CDR1 SGDLS, CDR2 YYNGEE. CDR3 residues: CASSRSGSGFYNEQFF. In nucleotides, the CDR3 is TGTGCCAGCAGCCGTAGCGGTAGCGGGTTTTACAATGAGCAGTTCTTC.

This chain links TRBV25-1 with TRBJ2-1, with D possibly being TRBD1 or TRBD2 (5 bases each). CDR3 length equals 17 residues. V was clipped by 4 bases and J by 0 bases, with 16 bases between them. CDR1 is MGHDK and CDR2 is SYGVNS in the germline V gene. The CDR3: CASSGRGAASSYNEQFF. As DNA, the CDR3 is TGTGCCAGCAGTGGAAGGGGAGCGGCCAGCTCCTACAATGAGCAGTTCTTC.

V gene TRBV5-1 combines with J gene TRBJ2-2; no reliable D call. V was clipped by 4 bases and J by 7 bases, with 11 bases between them. Germline V gives CDR1 SGHRS, CDR2 YFSETQ. The CDR3 length is 13 residues. This CDR3 reads CASSLNGDGELFF. For the CDR3, the DNA is TGCGCCAGCAGCCTAAATGGGGACGGGGAGCTGTTTTTT.

The chain combines TRBV6-1 with TRBJ2-1; TRBD2 aligns across 9 bases. CDR3 size: 16 residues. V gave up 3 bases and J gave up 4 bases; unmatched junction bases: 7. Germline V gene lookup returns CDR1 MNHNS and CDR2 SASEGT. CDR3 nucleotide sequence: TGTGCCAGCAGTGACGCCCCTAGCGGGACATACAATGAGCAGTTCTTC. It yields the protein CASSDAPSGTYNEQFF.

The chain recombines TRBV28 with TRBJ2-1; 14 nucleotides align to TRBD2. Trimming cost V 5 bases and J 5 bases; bases outside gene matches: 8. In germline, CDR1 is MDHEN, CDR2 SYDVKM. This CDR3 has 17 residues. In DNA, the CDR3 is TGTGCCAGCAGTCCACACACGGGACTAGCGGGGGACAATGAGCAGTTCTTC. Translating gives CASSPHTGLAGDNEQFF.

The gene calls are TRBV28 and TRBJ2-4; possibly TRBD1 for D (5 bases). Trimming took off 1 base at V and 2 bases at J, with 12 bases between the two ends. CDR1 MDHEN and CDR2 SYDVKM come from the germline V gene. CDR3 size: 16 residues. CDR3 residues: CASSLLAGNTKNIQYF. For the CDR3, the DNA is TGTGCCAGCAGTTTATTGGCAGGGAATACCAAAAACATTCAGTACTTC.

This chain joins TRBV2 and TRBJ2-7; possible D gene TRBD1, 8 bases. Trimming took off 6 bases at V and 5 bases at J, with 20 bases between the two ends. Looked up from germline, CDR1 is SNHLY and CDR2 is FYNNEI. CDR3 length: 15 amino acids. CDR3 region: CASSPTNRGGHEQYF. The CDR3 nucleotides read TGTGCCAGCAGCCCCACAAACAGGGGGGGCCACGAGCAGTACTTC. Complete variable domain (other parts from reference TRBV2 and TRBJ2-7): EPEVTQTPSHQVTQMGQEVILRCVPISNHLYFYWYRQILGQKVEFLVSFYNNEISEKSEIFDDQFSVERPDGSNFTLKIRSTKLEDSAMYFCASSPTNRGGHEQYFGPGTRLTVT.

V usage is TRBV6-5 and J usage is TRBJ2-2, with 8 bases aligning to TRBD2. CDR3 length: 13 amino acids. Germline CDR1 MNHEY, CDR2 SVGAGI. V lost 6 bases and J lost 7; bases outside the gene matches: 4. For the CDR3, the DNA is TGTGCCAGCAGCCTACTAGCGGTCGGGGAGCTGTTTTTT. Translating it yields CASSLLAVGELFF.

With respect to this clone: Different DNA sequences within this sample yield the same CDR3. This rearrangement joins TRBV27 to TRBJ1-2, with D unclear. V was trimmed by 0 bases and J by 4 bases, leaving 6 bases between them. Germline loops: CDR1 MNHEY, CDR2 SMNVEV (reference sequence). The CDR3 sequence is 13 residues long. CDR3 amino acids: CASSLSPGYGYTF. The CDR3 DNA follows: TGTGCCAGCAGTTTATCGCCCGGCTATGGCTACACCTTC.

This chain joins TRBV6-1 and TRBJ2-7; D is unclear. Germline values: CDR1 MNHNS, CDR2 SASEGT. The CDR3 runs to 8 residues. CDR3 sequence reads: CATYEQYF. The CDR3, as DNA: TGTGCAACCTACGAGCAGTACTTC.